Below, 23 T cell receptor beta chains from the same sample are listed, as sequenced in a study of blood T cell repertoires in COVID-19. TCRdb's table, derived via immunoSEQ multiplex PCR, lists solely in-frame clones and lacks some. The sample gives 250,000 or so clones, 90% of which show up once; under 2.5% is in the top ten. Sequencing input: peripheral blood. All receptors derive from a woman aged 55-69 years with COVID-19, enrolled during active disease.

On this clone: This specimen includes other DNA sequences encoding the same CDR3. V is TRBV5-1 and J is TRBJ2-3, with 12 positions matching TRBD2. Germline V gene data show CDR1 as SGHRS and CDR2 as YFSETQ. CDR3 size: 14 residues. V shed 8 bases and J 1 base; nucleotides not matched to a gene: 2. This chain's CDR3 is CASSSGGGTDTQYF. In nucleotides, the CDR3 is TGCGCCAGTTCTAGCGGGGGGGGCACAGATACGCAGTATTTT.

The chain couples TRBV6-4 to TRBJ1-2, with TRBD1 identical over 8 bases. The CDR3 loop spans 15 amino acids. Germline assignment: CDR1 MRHNA and CDR2 SNTAGT. V lost 2 bases, J lost 4 bases, and 6 bases stayed unmatched. CDR3 DNA sequence: TGTGCCAGCAGTGACCGGACAGGGACGAGCTATGGCTACACCTTC. Its translation is CASSDRTGTSYGYTF.

The DNA for the CDR3 is TGTGCCAGCAGCTGGACAGGGGGCGACGAGCAGTACTTC. It is translated as CASSWTGGDEQYF. The chain has TRBV5-4 and TRBJ2-7; 11 nucleotides match TRBD1. Germline V gene lookup returns CDR1 SGHNT and CDR2 YYREEE (reference sequence). The CDR3 is made up of 13 amino acids. Trimming cost V 3 bases and J 5 bases; bases outside gene matches: 1.

The J gene is TRBJ1-5, the V gene TRBV12-3 or TRBV12-4; D remains ambiguous. V gave up 3 bases and J gave up 0 bases, with 3 bases separating them. This CDR3 contains 13 residues. The CDR3 DNA sequence: TGTGCCAGCAGTTTCGGTAGCAATCAGCCCCAGCATTTT. Translating gives CASSFGSNQPQHF.

The chain joins TRBV3-1 (or the pseudogene TRBV3-2) to TRBJ1-2; possible D gene TRBD1, 6 bases. Trimming cost V 1 base and J 4 bases, with 16 bases left between them. CDR1 is LGHDT, CDR2 YNNKEL, per germline (reference sequence). CDR3 length: 16 residues. The CDR3 DNA follows: TGTGCCAGCAGCCAAGGTTATGGGGGCCTCATCTATGGCTACACCTTC. Translation gives CASSQGYGGLIYGYTF.

The CDR3 loop reads CASGVRDQPQHF. The CDR3 nucleotides are TGTGCCAGCGGAGTCAGGGATCAGCCCCAGCATTTT. The rearrangement uses TRBV12-3 or TRBV12-4 and TRBJ1-5; D might be TRBD1 (5 bases). Between the trimmed V and J ends, which lost 8 bases and 5 bases, there was a span of 10 bases. This CDR3 has 12 residues.

This chain uses TRBV5-1 with TRBJ2-3, with 8 nucleotides matching TRBD1. Germline-derived CDR1 and CDR2 are SGHRS and YFSETQ. This CDR3 region has 16 residues. The V gene end was trimmed by 0 bases and the J gene end by 2 bases; junction bases not matched to a gene: 5. The CDR3 coding sequence is TGCGCCAGCAGCTTGGGTGGACAGGGCCCCACAGATACGCAGTATTTT. Its translation: CASSLGGQGPTDTQYF. Supplemented by reference TRBV5-1 and TRBJ2-3, the full variable domain reads KAGVTQTPRYLIKTRGQQVTLSCSPISGHRSVSWYQQTPGQGLQFLFEYFSETQRNKGNFPGRFSGRQFSNSRSEMNVSTLELGDSALYLCASSLGGQGPTDTQYFGPGTRLTVL.

This clone was seen a single time. The chain joins TRBV10-3 to TRBJ1-5; unclear D gene. CDR1 ENHRY and CDR2 SYGVKD come from the germline V gene. V lost 3 bases to trimming and J lost 2 bases, with 11 bases between them. The CDR3 extends over 15 amino acids. CDR3 DNA: TGTGCCATCAGTGACGAGGGCCGGGGCAATCAGCCCCAGCATTTT. This encodes CAISDEGRGNQPQHF.

This clone has just a few counts. The V call is TRBV7-2, the J call TRBJ2-2, with TRBD1 as a possible D gene (6 bases). CDR1 is SGHTA, CDR2 FQGNSA, per germline. Trimming removed 6 bases at V and 10 bases at J, with 21 bases between. This CDR3 comprises 15 residues. For the CDR3, the DNA is TGTGCCAGCAGAAAGACCGTGACAGGTCTTCTGGAGCTGTTTTTT. This codes for CASRKTVTGLLELFF.

V usage is TRBV7-9 and J usage is TRBJ2-7; 7 bases agree with TRBD2. This CDR3 is 15 amino acids long. CDR1 is SEHNR and CDR2 is FQNEAQ in the germline V gene (reference sequence). J gave up 3 bases and V 1 base, and 6 bases lay outside the gene matches. The CDR3 is CASSLGASGIYEQYF. CDR3 nucleotide sequence: TGTGCCAGCAGCTTAGGGGCTAGCGGCATCTACGAGCAGTACTTC. Filled out from reference TRBV7-9 and TRBJ2-7, the complete variable domain reads DTGVSQNPRHKITKRGQNVTFRCDPISEHNRLYWYRQTLGQGPEFLTYFQNEAQLEKSRLLSDRFSAERPKGSFSTLEIQRTEQGDSAMYLCASSLGASGIYEQYFGPGTRLTVT.

The chain is built from TRBV9 and TRBJ2-2; D remains ambiguous. V was shortened by 4 bases and J by 1 base, with 8 bases between the two germline ends. This CDR3 has 14 amino acids. Germline CDR1 reads SGDLS; CDR2 reads YYNGEE. The CDR3 is CASSPYWNTGELFF. In nucleotides, the CDR3 is TGTGCCAGCAGCCCCTACTGGAACACCGGGGAGCTGTTTTTT.

V and J are TRBV10-3 and TRBJ1-2, with D perhaps matching TRBD1 (5 bases). The CDR3 sequence is 14 residues long. V was cut by 2 bases and J by 2 bases, with 9 bases left in between. Germline lookup yields CDR1 ENHRY and CDR2 SYGVKD. CDR3: CAISEGAENYGYTF. CDR3 DNA: TGTGCCATCAGTGAGGGGGCGGAAAACTATGGCTACACCTTC.

This rearrangement joins TRBV9 to TRBJ1-5, with 9 nucleotides matching TRBD1. The germline V gene has CDR1 SGDLS and CDR2 YYNGEE. V lost 0 bases and J lost 4; bases outside the gene matches: 8. The CDR3 length is 17 residues. This CDR3 is CASSVGPGTGMNQPQHF. CDR3 bases: TGTGCCAGCAGCGTAGGTCCCGGGACAGGGATGAATCAGCCCCAGCATTTT.

The chain employs TRBV7-2 and TRBJ2-3; 10 bases agree with TRBD2. The CDR3 is 16 amino acids. Looked up from germline, CDR1 is SGHTA and CDR2 is FQGNSA. Trimming removed 3 bases from V and 2 bases from J; junction bases left unmatched: 5. CDR3 in DNA: TGTGCCAGCAGCTTTATAGCGGGGGGATACACAGATACGCAGTATTTT. Protein: CASSFIAGGYTDTQYF. The full variable domain, its missing parts supplied by reference TRBV7-2 and TRBJ2-3, is GAGVSQSPSNKVTEKGKDVELRCDPISGHTALYWYRQSLGQGLEFLIYFQGNSAPDKSGLPSDRFSAERTGGSVSTLTIQRTQQEDSAVYLCASSFIAGGYTDTQYFGPGTRLTVL.

The CDR3 loop is CASSPQGLYEQYF. Written as DNA, the CDR3 is TGTGCCAGCAGCCCCCAGGGGCTCTACGAGCAGTACTTC. This rearrangement joins TRBV7-2 to TRBJ2-7; possible D gene TRBD1, 6 bases. The V gene lost 5 bases and the J gene lost 3 bases, with 11 bases spanning the gap. The CDR3 has 13 amino acids. The germline V gene has CDR1 SGHTA and CDR2 FQGNSA.

This clone was seen only a few times. This chain joins TRBV7-9 and TRBJ1-1, with 8 bases aligning to TRBD1. The germline gives CDR1 SEHNR, CDR2 FQNEAQ (reference sequence). The CDR3 covers 17 residues. Trimming took 2 bases from V and 5 from J; bases not matched to a gene: 13. DNA for the CDR3: TGTGCCAGCAGCTTACCCCGACAGGGGCCGCAGGGAACTGAAGCTTTCTTT. This translates into CASSLPRQGPQGTEAFF.

This chain connects TRBV19 to TRBJ1-2, with D possibly TRBD1 on 5 matching bases. V gave up 3 bases and J gave up 1 base, with 12 bases separating them. Per the germline V gene, CDR1 is LNHDA and CDR2 is SQIVND (reference sequence). The CDR3 runs 15 residues. CDR3 nucleotides: TGTGCCAGTAGTATTAGGCACAGGCGTAACTATGGCTACACCTTC. Its protein product is CASSIRHRRNYGYTF.

This chain uses TRBV5-4 with TRBJ2-1; TRBD2 is a possible D gene (6 bases). The V and J ends lost 9 bases and 3 bases respectively, with 13 bases between them. The CDR3 runs 13 residues. Germline V gives CDR1 SGHNT, CDR2 YYREEE (reference sequence). CDR3 bases: TGTGCCACCAGGCGGGGCAGCTACAATGAGCAGTTCTTC. As protein: CATRRGSYNEQFF.

This rearrangement joins TRBV7-3 to TRBJ2-1; 8 nucleotides agree with TRBD2. The germline V gene has CDR1 SGHTA and CDR2 FQGTGA. J gave up 0 bases and V 5 bases, and 6 bases lay outside the gene matches. The CDR3 extends over 16 amino acids. The CDR3 here is CASSPGSGVSYNEQFF. The CDR3 DNA reads as TGTGCCAGCAGCCCGGGTAGCGGGGTCTCCTACAATGAGCAGTTCTTC.

The chain links TRBV5-6 to TRBJ1-5; 9 bases map to TRBD1. Losses at the gene ends were 2 bases for V and 0 bases for J; bases not matched to a gene: 6. The CDR3 is 17 residues long. CDR1 and CDR2 from the germline V gene are SGHDT and YYEEEE. The CDR3 loop reads CASSFGTGFFSNQPQHF. CDR3 sequence (DNA): TGTGCCAGCAGCTTCGGGACAGGGTTCTTTAGCAATCAGCCCCAGCATTTT.

This clone was observed once. The V call is TRBV18, the J call TRBJ1-2; 7 bases agree with TRBD1. The CDR3 sequence is 15 residues long. Germline V CDR1 and CDR2: KGHSH, LQKENI. V lost 2 bases, J lost 1 base, and 4 bases stayed unmatched. The CDR3 reads CASSPGTDINYGYTF. The CDR3 DNA follows: TGTGCCAGCTCACCAGGGACAGATATTAACTATGGCTACACCTTC.

This clone was observed a single time. The chain couples TRBV2 to TRBJ2-5; 13 bases map to TRBD2. The CDR3 totals 14 residues. V was clipped by 6 bases and J by 5 bases; unmatched bases: 3. Germline loops: CDR1 SNHLY, CDR2 FYNNEI. The CDR3 region is CASRRLAGGETQYF. The CDR3 DNA is TGTGCCAGCAGGAGACTAGCGGGGGGTGAGACCCAGTACTTC.

The CDR3 DNA is TGTGCCAGTAGTCCGGGGACAGGGGGCGTACCCCTCCACTTT. Translation gives CASSPGTGGVPLHF. The chain carries TRBV19 and TRBJ1-6; TRBD1 matches at 12 bases. The V gene end was trimmed by 5 bases and the J gene end by 12 bases; junction bases not matched to a gene: 5. Germline V gives CDR1 LNHDA, CDR2 SQIVND (reference sequence). The CDR3 is 14 residues long. The full variable domain, completed using reference TRBV19 and TRBJ1-6, is DGGITQSPKYLFRKEGQNVTLSCEQNLNHDAMYWYRQDPGQGLRLIYYSQIVNDFQKGDIAEGYSVSREKKESFPLTVTSAQKNPTAFYLCASSPGTGGVPLHFGNGTRLTVT.